Listed below are T cell receptor beta chains from one sample, sequenced in a study of blood T cell repertoires in COVID-19. Produced via immunoSEQ multiplex PCR; TCRdb's table is partial and in-frame only. The data hold 150,000 to 200,000 clones, with 84% observed a single time. Specimen: PBMCs or T cells enriched from blood (not recorded which). Receptors originate from a woman aged 30 to 39 who had been exposed to COVID-19. The CDR3 runs from the conserved cysteine through the conserved F or W. A D gene is named only where the DNA matches it firmly. Clone size, where shown, is once, few, many, or a class for clones that have expanded.

j_call | v_call | d_call | clone_size | cdr3_aa | cdr3_nt
TRBJ1-2 | TRBV19 | TRBD1 | - | CASNRDSGFYGYTF | TGTGCCAGTAATAGGGACAGCGGTTTTTATGGCTACACCTTC
TRBJ1-1 | TRBV11-2 | - | - | CASSLAHRNTEAFF | TGTGCCAGCAGCTTAGCACACAGGAACACTGAAGCTTTCTTT
TRBJ1-3 | TRBV3-1/TRBV3-2 | - | - | CASSQVHGGSGNTIYF | TGTGCCAGCAGCCAAGTTCACGGGGGCTCTGGAAACACCATATATTTT
TRBJ1-4 | TRBV6-2/TRBV6-3 | - | - | CASSYSRDYNEKLFF | TGTGCCAGCAGTTATTCAAGAGACTATAATGAAAAACTGTTTTTT
TRBJ1-2 | TRBV4-1 | TRBD1 | - | CASSQALKGALNNYGYTF | TGCGCCAGCAGCCAAGCGCTTAAGGGGGCTTTGAATAACTATGGCTACACCTTC
TRBJ2-1 | TRBV11-1 | - | - | CASSLGLNEQFF | TGTGCTAGCAGCTTGGGCCTCAATGAGCAGTTCTTC
TRBJ1-1 | TRBV19 | - | - | CASSIILGAAVEAFF | TGTGCCAGTAGTATAATTCTTGGGGCGGCAGTTGAAGCTTTCTTT
TRBJ2-3 | TRBV2 | - | - | CASSEELRLDTQYF | TGTGCCAGCAGTGAAGAGCTCCGGTTAGATACGCAGTATTTT
TRBJ1-2 | TRBV5-6 | - | - | CASSLPRDYGYTF | TGTGCCAGCAGCTTGCCCCGGGACTATGGCTACACCTTC
TRBJ2-3 | TRBV7-2 | TRBD2 | - | CASSRWAGEDTQYF | TGTGCCAGCAGCCGGTGGGCGGGGGAAGATACGCAGTATTTT
TRBJ1-2 | TRBV10-3 | - | - | CAISEEVYGYTF | TGTGCCATCAGTGAGGAGGTCTATGGCTACACCTTC
TRBJ2-1 | TRBV4-3 | TRBD1 | - | CASSQIGETGGSEQFF | TGCGCCAGCAGCCAGATAGGAGAGACAGGGGGCTCTGAGCAGTTCTTC
TRBJ2-7 | TRBV7-2 | TRBD2 | - | CASSQGTSGGPSYEQYF | TGTGCCAGCAGCCAAGGGACTAGCGGGGGCCCCTCCTACGAGCAGTACTTC
TRBJ2-3 | TRBV5-5 | TRBD2 | few | CASSLAGFSSGDLGTDTQYF | TGTGCCAGCAGCTTGGCCGGGTTTTCTAGCGGGGACCTAGGCACAGATACGCAGTATTTT
TRBJ2-1 | TRBV6-2/TRBV6-3 | TRBD1 | many | CASSLTGTGGYNEQFF | TGTGCCAGCAGTTTAACCGGGACAGGGGGGTACAATGAGCAGTTCTTC
TRBJ1-1 | TRBV6-5 | - | - | CASTDAGGANTEAFF | TGTGCCAGCACAGACGCTGGGGGCGCGAACACTGAAGCTTTCTTT
TRBJ2-3 | TRBV6-4 | - | once | CASSVAGLSDTQYF | TGTGCCAGCAGTGTGGCGGGCCTATCAGATACGCAGTATTTT
TRBJ1-6 | TRBV5-8 | TRBD1 | - | CASSLVGTGWNSPLHF | TGTGCCAGCAGCTTGGTGGGGACAGGGTGGAATTCACCCCTCCACTTT
TRBJ1-3 | TRBV3-1/TRBV3-2 | - | - | CASSQERRNSGNTIYF | TGTGCCAGCAGCCAAGAGAGGAGGAACTCTGGAAACACCATATATTTT
TRBJ1-3 | TRBV5-6 | TRBD1 | once | CASSLGGGDGNTIYF | TGTGCCAGCAGCTTGGGAGGGGGCGATGGAAACACCATATATTTT
TRBJ1-6 | TRBV7-6 | - | few | CASSLGPPSDPLHF | TGTGCCAGCAGCTTAGGGCCCCCCAGTGATCCCCTCCACTTT
TRBJ1-4 | TRBV30 | - | - | CAWTGVQGSRKLFF | TGTGCCTGGACTGGGGTCCAGGGGAGTAGAAAACTGTTTTTT
TRBJ2-7 | TRBV29-1 | TRBD1 | - | CSVQTGGNSYEQYF | TGCAGCGTCCAGACAGGGGGGAACTCCTACGAGCAGTACTTC
TRBJ1-1 | TRBV7-2 | - | - | CASRTAGSTEAFF | TGTGCCAGCAGGACAGCAGGCTCTACTGAAGCTTTCTTT
TRBJ2-5 | TRBV9 | TRBD2 | - | CASSPTSGGRETQYF | TGTGCCAGCAGCCCGACTAGCGGGGGGAGGGAGACCCAGTACTTC
TRBJ1-2 | TRBV30 | TRBD1 | - | CARTGDYGYTF | TGTGCCCGGACAGGTGACTATGGCTACACCTTC
TRBJ2-5 | TRBV11-2 | TRBD2 | - | CASSLRGLAGGPETQYF | TGTGCCAGCAGCTTACGGGGACTAGCGGGGGGCCCGGAGACCCAGTACTTC
TRBJ1-3 | TRBV7-9 | TRBD1 | - | CASRPDRVGENTIYF | TGTGCCAGCAGACCAGACAGGGTCGGGGAAAACACCATATATTTT
TRBJ1-2 | TRBV2 | - | - | CASSEMAGFGYTF | TGTGCCAGCAGTGAGATGGCGGGTTTCGGCTACACCTTC
TRBJ1-2 | TRBV9 | TRBD1 | - | CASSVGDRGDYGYTF | TGTGCCAGCAGCGTGGGGGACAGGGGCGACTATGGCTACACCTTC
TRBJ1-1 | TRBV19 | TRBD1 | - | CASSRDRGQTEAFF | TGTGCCAGTAGCCGGGACAGGGGGCAAACTGAAGCTTTCTTT
TRBJ1-5 | TRBV2 | - | - | CASSGYSNQPQHF | TGTGCCAGCAGCGGTTATAGCAATCAGCCCCAGCATTTT
TRBJ1-3 | TRBV13 | TRBD1 | once | CASSTRDRFLPSGNTIYF | TGTGCCAGCAGCACCCGGGACAGGTTCCTTCCCTCTGGAAACACCATATATTTT
TRBJ1-1 | TRBV6-5 | - | - | CASSRINTEAFF | TGTGCCAGCAGCAGAATAAACACTGAAGCTTTCTTT
TRBJ2-1 | TRBV5-1 | - | - | CASSPARTSSSGNEQFF | TGCGCCAGCAGCCCGGCCCGTACTAGCTCGTCGGGCAATGAGCAGTTCTTC
TRBJ2-5 | TRBV2 | - | once | CASAPGWSETQYF | TGTGCCAGCGCCCCAGGGTGGTCAGAGACCCAGTACTTC
TRBJ1-3 | TRBV27 | - | - | CASRRAGAGNTIYF | TGTGCCAGCAGAAGAGCGGGGGCTGGAAACACCATATATTTT
TRBJ2-1 | TRBV7-9 | - | - | CASSLTGSSYNEQFF | TGTGCCAGCAGCTTAACGGGGAGCTCCTACAATGAGCAGTTCTTC
TRBJ1-2 | TRBV5-1 | - | - | CASSLTQGANYGYTF | TGCGCCAGCAGCTTGACGCAGGGCGCTAACTATGGCTACACCTTC
TRBJ2-2 | TRBV24-1 | TRBD2 | - | CATSDWGTSGGSNTGELFF | TGTGCCACCAGTGATTGGGGGACTAGCGGGGGTTCGAACACCGGGGAGCTGTTTTTT
TRBJ1-5 | TRBV5-6 | TRBD1 | - | CASSYGPGQGFKPQHF | TGTGCCAGCAGCTACGGACCGGGACAGGGGTTTAAGCCCCAGCATTTT
TRBJ1-5 | TRBV5-4 | - | - | CASSGWVHDSHSNQPQHF | TGTGCCAGCAGCGGGTGGGTCCATGACAGTCATAGCAATCAGCCCCAGCATTTT
TRBJ2-2 | TRBV5-4 | TRBD2 | - | CASSLGSGGGKNTGELFF | TGTGCCAGCAGCTTAGGGAGCGGGGGAGGAAAGAACACCGGGGAGCTGTTTTTT
TRBJ2-7 | TRBV30 | TRBD1 | few | CAWRGKGANEQYF | TGTGCCTGGAGGGGGAAGGGGGCGAACGAGCAGTACTTC
TRBJ1-5 | TRBV27 | - | - | CASSLGGGIDQPQHF | TGTGCCAGCAGTTTAGGCGGGGGGATCGATCAGCCCCAGCATTTT
TRBJ1-5 | TRBV5-1 | - | - | CASRSEGNQPQHF | TGCGCCAGCAGGTCCGAGGGCAATCAGCCCCAGCATTTT
TRBJ1-5 | TRBV30 | TRBD1 | - | CAWSAGTGSYQPQHF | TGTGCCTGGAGCGCCGGGACAGGGAGTTATCAGCCCCAGCATTTT
TRBJ2-2 | TRBV29-1 | TRBD1 | - | CSVPRDRGKGSIGELFF | TGCAGCGTTCCCCGGGACAGGGGGAAAGGGAGTATCGGGGAGCTGTTTTTT
TRBJ1-2 | TRBV2 | TRBD1 | once | CASSEGQGFNYGYTF | TGTGCCAGCAGTGAAGGACAGGGGTTCAACTATGGCTACACCTTC
TRBJ2-7 | TRBV7-2 | - | - | CASEIATGGWWESYEQYF | TGTGCCAGCGAGATAGCTACTGGGGGGTGGTGGGAGTCCTACGAGCAGTACTTC
TRBJ2-3 | TRBV27 | - | - | CASSSQGDPDTQYF | TGTGCCAGCAGTTCACAGGGTGACCCAGATACGCAGTATTTT
TRBJ1-1 | TRBV4-1 | - | once | CASSHGLLNTEAFF | TGCGCCAGCAGCCATGGCCTTTTGAACACTGAAGCTTTCTTT
TRBJ2-5 | TRBV7-2 | TRBD2 | - | CASSLPLAGGLETQYF | TGTGCCAGCAGCTTACCCCTAGCGGGGGGACTGGAGACCCAGTACTTC
TRBJ2-7 | TRBV7-6 | TRBD2 | - | CASSRDTSGGATIYEQYF | TGTGCCAGCAGCCGGGATACTAGCGGGGGGGCTACAATCTACGAGCAGTACTTC